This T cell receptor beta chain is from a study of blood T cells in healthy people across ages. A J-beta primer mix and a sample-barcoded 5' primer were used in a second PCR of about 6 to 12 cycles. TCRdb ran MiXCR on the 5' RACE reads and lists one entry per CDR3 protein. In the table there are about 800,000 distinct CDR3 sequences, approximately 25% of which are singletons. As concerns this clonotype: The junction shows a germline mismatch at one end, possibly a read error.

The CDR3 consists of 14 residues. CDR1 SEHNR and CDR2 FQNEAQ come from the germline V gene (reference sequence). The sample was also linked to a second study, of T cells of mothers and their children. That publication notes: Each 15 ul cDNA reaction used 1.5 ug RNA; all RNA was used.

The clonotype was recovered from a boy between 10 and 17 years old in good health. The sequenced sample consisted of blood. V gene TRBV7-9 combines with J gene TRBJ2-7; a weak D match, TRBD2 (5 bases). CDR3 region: CANSLVRGADERYF. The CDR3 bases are TGTGCCAACAGCTTAGTCCGGGGAGCAGACGAGCGGTACTTC.